The T cell receptor beta chain described here comes from a study of blood T cell repertoires in COVID-19. Study as a whole: Researchers got acute and convalescent COVID-19 samples from the United States, Italy and Spain.

As handled by the study authors: Cell counts per sample came from amplifying reference gene primers. TCRdb's table, derived via immunoSEQ multiplex PCR, lists solely in-frame clones and lacks some. V and J calls and clone size are as listed in that table; D and trimming were resolved from the DNA. The sample carries hundreds of thousands of clones, around 87% recorded once. CDR1 is MNHEY and CDR2 is SVGAGI in the germline V gene. Trimming pared 2 bases from V and 4 bases from J, leaving 11 bases between. The CDR3 sequence is 14 residues long. The J gene is TRBJ1-1, the V gene TRBV6-5; D is possibly TRBD1 (5 bases). This TCR came from a woman in her forties or fifties who had recovered from COVID-19. The sample taken for sequencing was PBMCs or T cells enriched from blood (not recorded which). CDR3 DNA sequence: TGTGCCAGCAGTTACGCGGGGGGGGGCACTGAAGCTTTCTTT. Encoded protein: CASSYAGGGTEAFF.